The 14 T cell receptor beta chains in this list originate from one sample, sequenced in a study of monozygotic twins with inflammatory bowel disease. TCRdb re-called the 5' RACE reads; one entry per CDR3 protein, DNA not given. This sample's table reports approximately 400,000 distinct CDR3 sequences. Sequencing was performed on blood. The receptors come from a human donor with ulcerative colitis or Crohn's disease, or a healthy co-twin of an affected twin (not recorded which).

The chain links TRBV28 to TRBJ2-2. The CDR3 loop spans 14 amino acids. In germline, CDR1 is MDHEN, CDR2 SYDVKM. CDR3 sequence reads: CASSLTEHRGELFF.

The V call is TRBV20-1, the J call TRBJ2-3; the TCRdb call, TRBD2, lacks DNA for checking. Germline values: CDR1 DFQATT, CDR2 SNEGSKA (reference sequence). There are 21 residues in the CDR3. The CDR3 protein is CSARVWEPAGGSLYDTDTQYF.

The chain is built from TRBV7-2 and TRBJ1-3. The CDR3 has 11 amino acids. CDR1 and CDR2 from the germline V gene are SGHTA and FQGNSA. CDR3 protein: CASSLRNTIYF.

This rearrangement joins TRBV30 to TRBJ1-6; TCRdb's assignment of TRBD1 cannot be checked, as there is no DNA. CDR1 is GTSNPN, CDR2 SVGIG, per germline (reference sequence). The CDR3 covers 14 residues. The CDR3 protein is CAWSEGQGGSPLHF. Variable domain in full (rest from reference TRBV30 and TRBJ1-6): SQTIHQWPATLVQPVGSPLSLECTVEGTSNPNLYWYRQAAGRGLQLLFYSVGIGQISSEVPQNLSASRPQDRQFILSSKKLLLSDSGFYLCAWSEGQGGSPLHFGNGTRLTVT.

The V and J genes are TRBV5-1 and TRBJ2-1. CDR3 size: 14 residues. The V gene's germline CDR1 is SGHRS and CDR2 YFSETQ. CDR3 sequence: CASSPFGTTNEQFF.

CDR3 protein: CRAARGPSYNEQFF. The genes are TRBV20-1 and TRBJ2-1; TCRdb returns TRBD2, unconfirmable since there is no DNA. The CDR3 length is 14 residues. The germline CDR1 and CDR2 sequences are DFQATT and SNEGSKA (reference sequence).

The chain carries TRBV5-4 and TRBJ2-5; TCRdb indicates TRBD1, and absent DNA this call remains unverified. Per the germline V gene, CDR1 is SGHNT and CDR2 is YYREEE (reference sequence). The CDR3 contains 14 residues. CDR3 amino acids: CASSLKDRGETQYF.

The genes are TRBV28 and TRBJ2-2. The CDR3 covers 14 residues. Germline CDR1 is MDHEN and CDR2 is SYDVKM. The CDR3 spells CASSLRLEAGELFF.

The gene calls are TRBV11-2 and TRBJ2-1. Germline CDR1 reads SGHAT; CDR2 reads FQNNGV. This CDR3 has 14 residues. The CDR3 sequence: CASSLLLAYNEQFF.

This chain uses TRBV10-3 with TRBJ2-7; absent DNA, TCRdb's TRBD1 call cannot be checked. Germline lookup yields CDR1 ENHRY and CDR2 SYGVKD. The CDR3 sequence is 16 residues long. The CDR3 loop reads CAISSDSGREKNEQYF.

The chain is built from TRBV6-5 and TRBJ2-5; the TCRdb D gene call, TRBD2, has no DNA to confirm it. The CDR3 sequence is 16 residues long. Germline lookup yields CDR1 MNHEY and CDR2 SVGAGI. Here the CDR3 reads CASSSQKREGGETQYF.

V usage is TRBV27 and J usage is TRBJ2-7; as DNA is missing, the TRBD1 call by TCRdb cannot be tested. Germline-derived CDR1 and CDR2 are MNHEY and SMNVEV (reference sequence). This CDR3 has 15 residues. The CDR3 reads CASSTHDRYSYEQYF.

The rearrangement joins TRBV6-1 to TRBJ2-3; TCRdb outputs TRBD2, but without DNA this stays unchecked. The CDR3 is 17 residues long. CDR1 is MNHNS and CDR2 is SASEGT in the germline V gene. The CDR3 sequence: CASSGTRLAVSTDTQYF.

This sequence joins TRBV6-2 or TRBV6-3 and TRBJ2-5; TCRdb indicates TRBD2, and absent DNA this call remains unverified. CDR1 and CDR2 (germline): MNHEY, SVGEGT. The CDR3 loop spans 15 amino acids. This chain's CDR3 is CASISRGTYQETQYF.